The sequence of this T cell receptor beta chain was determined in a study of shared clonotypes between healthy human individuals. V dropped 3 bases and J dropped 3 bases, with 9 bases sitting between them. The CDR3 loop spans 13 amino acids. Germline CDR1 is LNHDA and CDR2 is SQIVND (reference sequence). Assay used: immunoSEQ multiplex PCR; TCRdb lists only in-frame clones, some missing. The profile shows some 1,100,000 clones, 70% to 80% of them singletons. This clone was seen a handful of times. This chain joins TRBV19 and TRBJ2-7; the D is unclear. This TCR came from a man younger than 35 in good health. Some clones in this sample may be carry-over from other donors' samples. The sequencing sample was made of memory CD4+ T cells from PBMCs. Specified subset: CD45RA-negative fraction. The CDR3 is CASSMGVHYEQYF. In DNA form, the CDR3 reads TGTGCCAGTAGTATGGGTGTACACTACGAGCAGTACTTC. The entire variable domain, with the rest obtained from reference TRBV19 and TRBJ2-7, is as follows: DGGITQSPKYLFRKEGQNVTLSCEQNLNHDAMYWYRQDPGQGLRLIYYSQIVNDFQKGDIAEGYSVSREKKESFPLTVTSAQKNPTAFYLCASSMGVHYEQYFGPGTRLTVT.